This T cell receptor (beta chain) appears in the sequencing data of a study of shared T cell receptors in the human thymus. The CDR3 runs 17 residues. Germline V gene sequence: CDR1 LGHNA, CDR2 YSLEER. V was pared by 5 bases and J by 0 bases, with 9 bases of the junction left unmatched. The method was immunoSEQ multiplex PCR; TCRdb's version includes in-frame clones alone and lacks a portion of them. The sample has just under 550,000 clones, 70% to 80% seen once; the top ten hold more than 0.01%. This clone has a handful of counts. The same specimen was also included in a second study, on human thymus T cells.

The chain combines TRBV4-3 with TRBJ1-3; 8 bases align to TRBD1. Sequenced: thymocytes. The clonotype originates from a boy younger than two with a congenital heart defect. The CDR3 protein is CASSKRTGRYSGNTIYF. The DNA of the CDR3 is TGCGCCAGCAGCAAACGGACAGGGCGCTACTCTGGAAACACCATATATTTT.